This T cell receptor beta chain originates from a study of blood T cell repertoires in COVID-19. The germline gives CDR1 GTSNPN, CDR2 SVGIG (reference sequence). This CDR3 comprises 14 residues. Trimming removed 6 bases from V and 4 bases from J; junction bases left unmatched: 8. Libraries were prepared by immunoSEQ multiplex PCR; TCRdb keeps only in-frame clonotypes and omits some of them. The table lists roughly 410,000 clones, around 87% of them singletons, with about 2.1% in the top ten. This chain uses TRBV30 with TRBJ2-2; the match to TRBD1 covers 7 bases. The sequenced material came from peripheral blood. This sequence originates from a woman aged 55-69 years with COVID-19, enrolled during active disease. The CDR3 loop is CACHRDRLTGELFF. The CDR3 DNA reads TGTGCCTGCCACCGGGACAGACTCACCGGGGAGCTGTTTTTT.